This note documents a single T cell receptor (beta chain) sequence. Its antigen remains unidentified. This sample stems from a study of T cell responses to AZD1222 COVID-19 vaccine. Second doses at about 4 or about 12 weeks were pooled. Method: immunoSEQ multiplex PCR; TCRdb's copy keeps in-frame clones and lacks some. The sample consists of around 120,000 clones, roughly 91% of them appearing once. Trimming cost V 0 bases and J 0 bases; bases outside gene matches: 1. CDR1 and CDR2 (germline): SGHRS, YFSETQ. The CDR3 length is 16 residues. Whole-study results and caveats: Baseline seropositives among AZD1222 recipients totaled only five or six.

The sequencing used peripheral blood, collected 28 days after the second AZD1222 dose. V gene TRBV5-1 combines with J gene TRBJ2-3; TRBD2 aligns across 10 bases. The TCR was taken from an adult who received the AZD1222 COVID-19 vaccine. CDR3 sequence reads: CASSLVAGGSTDTQYF. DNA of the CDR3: TGCGCCAGCAGCTTGGTAGCGGGAGGCAGCACAGATACGCAGTATTTT.